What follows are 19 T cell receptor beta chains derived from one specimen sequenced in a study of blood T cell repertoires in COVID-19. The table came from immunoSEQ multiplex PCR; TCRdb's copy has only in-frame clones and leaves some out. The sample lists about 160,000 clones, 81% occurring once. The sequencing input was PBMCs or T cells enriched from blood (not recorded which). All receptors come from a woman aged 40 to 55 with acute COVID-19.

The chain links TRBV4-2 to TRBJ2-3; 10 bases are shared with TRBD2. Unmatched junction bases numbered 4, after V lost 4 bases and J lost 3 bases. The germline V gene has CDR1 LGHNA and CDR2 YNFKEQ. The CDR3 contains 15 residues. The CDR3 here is CASSLAGGYTDTQYF. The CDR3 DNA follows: TGTGCCAGCAGCCTAGCGGGAGGTTATACAGATACGCAGTATTTT.

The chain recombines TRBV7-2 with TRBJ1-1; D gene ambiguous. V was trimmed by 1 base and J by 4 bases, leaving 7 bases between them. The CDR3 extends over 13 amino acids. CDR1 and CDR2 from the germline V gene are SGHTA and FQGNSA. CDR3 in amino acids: CASSLEPRTEAFF. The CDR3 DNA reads TGTGCCAGCAGCTTAGAACCGCGCACTGAAGCTTTCTTT.

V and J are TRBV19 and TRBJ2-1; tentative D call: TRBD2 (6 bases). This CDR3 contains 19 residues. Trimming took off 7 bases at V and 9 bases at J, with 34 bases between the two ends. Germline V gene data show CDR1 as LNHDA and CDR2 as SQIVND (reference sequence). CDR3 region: CASTDTPKTGTSRFSEQFF. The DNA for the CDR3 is TGTGCCAGTACCGATACCCCCAAAACCGGGACTTCAAGATTCAGTGAGCAGTTCTTC.

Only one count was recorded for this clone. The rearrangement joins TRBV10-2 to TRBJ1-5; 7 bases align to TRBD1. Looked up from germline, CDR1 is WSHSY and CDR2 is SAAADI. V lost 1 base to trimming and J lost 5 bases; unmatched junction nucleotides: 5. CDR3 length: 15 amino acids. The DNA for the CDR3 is TGCGCCAGCAGTGAGTTTCACAGGGGTGATCAGCCCCAGCATTTT. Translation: CASSEFHRGDQPQHF.

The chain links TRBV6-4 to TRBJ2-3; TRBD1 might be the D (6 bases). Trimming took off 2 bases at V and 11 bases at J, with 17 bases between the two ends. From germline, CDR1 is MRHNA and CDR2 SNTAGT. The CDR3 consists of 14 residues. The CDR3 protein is CASSDNPGGWWQYF. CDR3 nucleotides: TGTGCCAGCAGTGACAACCCTGGGGGCTGGTGGCAGTATTTT.

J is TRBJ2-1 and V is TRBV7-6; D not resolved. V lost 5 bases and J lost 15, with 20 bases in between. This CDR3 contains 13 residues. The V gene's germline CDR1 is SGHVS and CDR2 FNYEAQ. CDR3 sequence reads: CASSPIEAGTPFF. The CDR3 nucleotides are TGTGCCAGCAGCCCCATTGAAGCAGGTACCCCGTTCTTC.

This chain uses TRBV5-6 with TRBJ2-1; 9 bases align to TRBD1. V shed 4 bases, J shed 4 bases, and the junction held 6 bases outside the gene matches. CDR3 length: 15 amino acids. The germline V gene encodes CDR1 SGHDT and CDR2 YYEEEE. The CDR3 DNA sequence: TGTGCCAGCAGCCACAGGGGGCCCCTTTACAATGAGCAGTTCTTC. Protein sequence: CASSHRGPLYNEQFF. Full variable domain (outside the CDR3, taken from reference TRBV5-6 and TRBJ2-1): DAGVTQSPTHLIKTRGQQVTLRCSPKSGHDTVSWYQQALGQGPQFIFQYYEEEERQRGNFPDRFSGHQFPNYSSELNVNALLLGDSALYLCASSHRGPLYNEQFFGPGTRLTVL.

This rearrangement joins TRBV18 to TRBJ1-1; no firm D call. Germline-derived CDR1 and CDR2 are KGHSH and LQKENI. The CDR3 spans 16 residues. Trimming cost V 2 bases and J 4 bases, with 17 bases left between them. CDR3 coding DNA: TGTGCCAGCTCACCAGGGTCTTCCCGGGGAGGCACTGAAGCTTTCTTT. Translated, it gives CASSPGSSRGGTEAFF.

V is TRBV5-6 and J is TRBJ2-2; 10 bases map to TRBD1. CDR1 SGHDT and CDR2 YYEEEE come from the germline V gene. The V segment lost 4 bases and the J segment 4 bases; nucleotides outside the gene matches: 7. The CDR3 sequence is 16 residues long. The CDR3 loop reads CASSDAGTGVTGELFF. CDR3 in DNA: TGTGCCAGCAGCGACGCCGGGACAGGGGTCACCGGGGAGCTGTTTTTT.

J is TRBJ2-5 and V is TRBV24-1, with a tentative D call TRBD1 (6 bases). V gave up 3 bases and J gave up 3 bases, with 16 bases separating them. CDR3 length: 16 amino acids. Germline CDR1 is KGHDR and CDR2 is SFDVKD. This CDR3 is CATSDGQRGREETQYF. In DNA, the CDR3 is TGTGCCACCAGTGATGGGCAGAGGGGGAGAGAAGAGACCCAGTACTTC.

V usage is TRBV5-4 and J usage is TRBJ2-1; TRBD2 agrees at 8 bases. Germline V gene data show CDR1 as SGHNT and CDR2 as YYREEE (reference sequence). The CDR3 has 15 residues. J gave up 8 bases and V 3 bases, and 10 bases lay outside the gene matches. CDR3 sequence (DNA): TGTGCCAGCAGCTCGGGAGGCGGGGGGCGCGATGAGCAGTTCTTC. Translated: CASSSGGGGRDEQFF.

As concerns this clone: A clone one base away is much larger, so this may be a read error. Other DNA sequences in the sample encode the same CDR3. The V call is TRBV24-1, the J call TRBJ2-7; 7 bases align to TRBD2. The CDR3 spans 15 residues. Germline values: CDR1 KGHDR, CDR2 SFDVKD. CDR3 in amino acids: CATSDKRGGSYEQYF. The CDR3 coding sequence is TGCGCCACCAGTGATAAAAGGGGCGGGAGCTACGAGCAGTACTTC.

CDR3 residues: CASSSLSTGRLSYGYTF. The CDR3 nucleotides are TGTGCCAGCAGCTCCCTCTCGACAGGACGCCTGTCTTATGGCTACACCTTC. The chain is built from TRBV11-2 and TRBJ1-2, with a weak D call TRBD1 (6 bases). The germline CDR1 and CDR2 sequences are SGHAT and FQNNGV. The V gene lost 4 bases and the J gene lost 5 bases, with 23 bases spanning the gap. This CDR3 contains 17 residues. The whole variable domain, filled in from reference TRBV11-2 and TRBJ1-2, reads EAGVAQSPRYKIIEKRQSVAFWCNPISGHATLYWYQQILGQGPKLLIQFQNNGVVDDSQLPKDRFSAERLKGVDSTLKIQPAKLEDSAVYLCASSSLSTGRLSYGYTFGSGTRLTVV.

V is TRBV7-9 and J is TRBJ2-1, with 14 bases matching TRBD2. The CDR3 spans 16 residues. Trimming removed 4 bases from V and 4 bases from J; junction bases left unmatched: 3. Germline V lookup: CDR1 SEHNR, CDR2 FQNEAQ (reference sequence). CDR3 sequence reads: CASSSRLAGGYNEQFF. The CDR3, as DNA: TGTGCCAGCAGCTCAAGACTAGCGGGAGGGTACAATGAGCAGTTCTTC.

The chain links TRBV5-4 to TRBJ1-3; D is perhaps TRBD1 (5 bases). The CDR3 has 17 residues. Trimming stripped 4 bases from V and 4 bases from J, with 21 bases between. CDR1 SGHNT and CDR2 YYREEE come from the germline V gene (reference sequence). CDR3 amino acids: CASSLSWGQGAGNTIYF. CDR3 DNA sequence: TGTGCCAGCAGCCTCTCCTGGGGTCAGGGCGCAGGAAACACCATATATTTT. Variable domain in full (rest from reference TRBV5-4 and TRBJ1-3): ETGVTQSPTHLIKTRGQQVTLRCSSQSGHNTVSWYQQALGQGPQFIFQYYREEENGRGNFPPRFSGLQFPNYSSELNVNALELDDSALYLCASSLSWGQGAGNTIYFGEGSWLTVV.

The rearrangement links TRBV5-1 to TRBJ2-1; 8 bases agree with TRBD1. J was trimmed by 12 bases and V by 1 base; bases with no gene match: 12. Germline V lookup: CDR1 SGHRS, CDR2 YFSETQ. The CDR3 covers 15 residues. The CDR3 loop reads CASSLLASAQGAQFF. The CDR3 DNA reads TGCGCCAGCAGCTTGCTGGCTAGCGCCCAGGGGGCGCAGTTCTTC.

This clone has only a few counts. The DNA for the CDR3 is TGTGCCAGCAGCTCCTCCCAGGGCTACGGGGAGCTGTTTTTT. This encodes CASSSSQGYGELFF. The chain joins TRBV7-2 to TRBJ2-2; a weak D match, TRBD1 (5 bases). The V end lost 4 bases, the J end lost 7 bases, and 13 bases lay between the germline ends. The CDR3 length is 14 residues. Germline V gene data show CDR1 as SGHTA and CDR2 as FQGNSA. Based on the CDR3 plus reference TRBV7-2 and TRBJ2-2, the full variable domain is GAGVSQSPSNKVTEKGKDVELRCDPISGHTALYWYRQSLGQGLEFLIYFQGNSAPDKSGLPSDRFSAERTGGSVSTLTIQRTQQEDSAVYLCASSSSQGYGELFFGEGSRLTVL.

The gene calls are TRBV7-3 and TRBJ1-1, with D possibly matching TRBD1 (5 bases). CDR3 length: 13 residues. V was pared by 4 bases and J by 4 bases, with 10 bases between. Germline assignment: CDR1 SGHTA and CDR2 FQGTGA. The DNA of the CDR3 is TGTGCCAGCAGCTACAGGAGGGGCACTGAAGCTTTCTTT. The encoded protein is CASSYRRGTEAFF.

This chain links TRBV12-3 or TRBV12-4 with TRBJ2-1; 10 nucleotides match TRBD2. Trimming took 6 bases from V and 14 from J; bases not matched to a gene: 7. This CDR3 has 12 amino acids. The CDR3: CASSPLSGREFF. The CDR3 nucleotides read TGTGCCAGCAGCCCATTGAGCGGGAGGGAGTTCTTC.